This record concerns one T cell receptor (beta chain) sequence. These data belong to a study of blood T cell repertoires in COVID-19. About the study: Donors in the United States, Italy and Spain gave samples during acute or convalescent COVID-19. Nucleic acid was either cDNA or gDNA, and it came from T cells, B-cell-depleted T cells, or PBMCs.

In the original analysis: Estimated nucleated cell counts came from reference gene primer amplification. Method: immunoSEQ multiplex PCR; TCRdb's copy keeps in-frame clones and lacks some. V and J calls and clone size follow that table, whereas D and trimming were derived from the DNA. Altogether approximately 240,000 clones are present, almost 85% being singletons, with the ten largest covering 4%. The CDR3 loop spans 14 amino acids. The ends were cut back, 0 bases at V and 11 bases at J, with 17 bases in the middle. The V gene's germline CDR1 is GTSNPN and CDR2 SVGIG (reference sequence). The TCR sequence derives from a man aged 50 to 60 with acute or convalescent COVID-19. The specimen sequenced was peripheral blood. The chain uses TRBV30 and TRBJ2-1; no clear D. DNA of the CDR3: TGTGCCTGGAGTGTAATCTCCCCCAGGAAAAAGCAGTTCTTC. It translates to CAWSVISPRKKQFF.